The rows below give T cell receptor beta chains drawn from one sample of a study of human T cells and chemical hapten exposure. TCRdb reanalysed the RACE reads using MiXCR and keeps one entry per CDR3 protein. The sample lists more than 65,000 distinct CDR3 sequences; 6% to 9% were seen once. The material sequenced was whole blood, taken in connection with sensitization to the hapten diphenylcyclopropenone (DPC). The receptors stem from a woman in her thirties with alopecia areata. Some clones in this sample may be carry-over from other donors' samples. CDR3s include the opening cysteine and the closing phenylalanine or tryptophan. D genes are given only for firm matches. Clone sizes are given selectively: once, few, many, or a class where the clone is expanded.

CDR3 protein	CDR3 DNA	V gene	clone size	D gene	J gene
CASSPPSTGQGGAQYF	TGTGCCAGCTCACCCCCGAGCACCGGGCAGGGCGGGGCGCAGTACTTC	TRBV18	many	-	TRBJ2-7
CAISESGLAGGSYEQYF	TGTGCCATCAGTGAGTCAGGGCTAGCGGGGGGCTCCTACGAGCAGTACTTC	TRBV10-3	few	TRBD2	TRBJ2-7
CASKAGDQPQHF	TGTGCCAGCAAGGCAGGGGATCAGCCCCAGCATTTT	TRBV2	many	-	TRBJ1-5
CASSSDDRGPSETQYF	TGCGCCAGCAGCTCCGATGACAGGGGGCCGAGTGAGACCCAGTACTTC	TRBV5-1	-	TRBD1	TRBJ2-5
CAISESGGVQPQHF	TGTGCCATCAGTGAGTCAGGGGGGGTACAGCCCCAGCATTTT	TRBV10-3	many	-	TRBJ1-5
CSARRPSGASLYGYTF	TGCAGTGCTCGGCGCCCCTCAGGGGCTTCCCTTTATGGCTACACCTTC	TRBV20-1	many	-	TRBJ1-2
CASSLGFSDGYTF	TGTGCCAGCAGCCTGGGATTTTCCGATGGCTACACCTTC	TRBV5-4	few	-	TRBJ1-2
CASSQVLAGAMGTQYF	TGTGCCAGCAGCCAAGTATTAGCGGGGGCCATGGGTACGCAGTATTTT	TRBV14	few	TRBD2	TRBJ2-3
CAWSVRWGAGTEAFF	TGTGCCTGGAGTGTACGATGGGGGGCGGGCACTGAAGCTTTCTTT	TRBV30	many	-	TRBJ1-1
CASEGQGVIQPQHF	TGTGCTAGTGAGGGACAGGGGGTTATTCAGCCCCAGCATTTT	TRBV12-5	many	TRBD1	TRBJ1-5
CAGAVQQGNSPLHF	TGTGCCGGAGCCGTACAACAGGGGAATTCACCCCTCCACTTT	TRBV30	-	TRBD1	TRBJ1-6
CASSFIRVFQETQYF	TGTGCCAGCAGCTTTATTCGGGTCTTCCAAGAGACCCAGTACTTC	TRBV11-2	many	-	TRBJ2-5
CASSGAMSTDTQYF	TGTGCCAGCAGCGGGGCCATGTCCACAGATACGCAGTATTTT	TRBV6-1	many	-	TRBJ2-3
CASSLEALRDRLGATEAFF	TGTGCCAGCAGCTTAGAAGCCCTACGGGACAGGTTAGGGGCCACTGAAGCTTTCTTT	TRBV7-9	many	TRBD1	TRBJ1-1
CAWSVRAGRGEAFF	TGTGCCTGGAGTGTAAGGGCGGGCCGAGGGGAAGCTTTCTTT	TRBV30	-	-	TRBJ1-1
CASSLAVGRAEETQYF	TGTGCCAGCAGTTTAGCCGTTGGGCGGGCCGAAGAGACCCAGTACTTC	TRBV12-3/TRBV12-4	many	-	TRBJ2-5
CASGSYGYTF	TGTGCCAGCGGGTCCTATGGCTACACCTTC	TRBV7-9	few	-	TRBJ1-2
CASTTGGPNTEAFF	TGCGCCAGCACTACAGGGGGCCCGAACACTGAAGCTTTCTTT	TRBV5-1	-	TRBD1	TRBJ1-1
CASSFGTEKYGYTF	TGTGCCAGCAGCTTCGGGACAGAAAAATATGGCTACACCTTC	TRBV12-3/TRBV12-4	many	TRBD1	TRBJ1-2
CASSPNRDGEAFF	TGTGCCAGCTCACCCAACCGGGACGGTGAAGCTTTCTTT	TRBV18	few	-	TRBJ1-1
CASRDPRQGADEQYF	TGTGCCAGTAGGGACCCGAGACAGGGGGCCGATGAGCAGTACTTC	TRBV19	-	TRBD1	TRBJ2-7
CAWNRGGLSYEQYF	TGTGCCTGGAACCGGGGGGGATTATCCTACGAGCAGTACTTC	TRBV30	many	TRBD2	TRBJ2-7
CSASGTGTDTQYF	TGCAGTGCTAGTGGGACAGGGACAGATACGCAGTATTTT	TRBV20-1	many	TRBD1	TRBJ2-3
CAISESKGQFLETQYF	TGTGCCATCAGTGAGTCGAAAGGACAGTTCCTGGAGACCCAGTACTTC	TRBV10-3	-	-	TRBJ2-5
CASSLKDHRYEQYF	TGTGCCAGCAGCTTAAAGGACCATCGGTACGAGCAGTACTTC	TRBV5-4	many	-	TRBJ2-7